This entry lists 21 T cell receptor beta chains sequenced from one sample in a study of cytomegalovirus exposure and HLA in healthy donors. The PCR made use of 60 Vbeta and 13 Jbeta primers. The data were produced by immunoSEQ multiplex PCR, yet TCRdb's version contains in-frame clones alone and is incomplete. The sample has about 97,000 clones; approximately 70% are singletons. Sequences were obtained from PBMCs. Source of these receptors: a man aged 40-50 years in good health and CMV-seronegative.

The chain recombines TRBV28 with TRBJ2-7; possible D gene TRBD1, 5 bases. The CDR3 is 13 residues long. V was shortened by 6 bases and J by 0 bases, with 9 bases between the two germline ends. Germline V gives CDR1 MDHEN, CDR2 SYDVKM. CDR3 nucleotides: TGTGCCAGCAGAAGACAGAACTCCTACGAGCAGTACTTC. As protein: CASRRQNSYEQYF.

The genes are TRBV29-1 and TRBJ2-5, with 8 bases identical to TRBD1. J was trimmed by 3 bases and V by 0 bases; bases with no gene match: 6. The CDR3 contains 15 residues. Per the germline V gene, CDR1 is SQVTM and CDR2 is ANQGSEA. CDR3 loop: CSVEDLGQVEETQYF. CDR3 sequence (DNA): TGCAGCGTTGAAGATTTGGGACAGGTAGAAGAGACCCAGTACTTC.

This clone has more than one count but fewer than ten. At one end, the junction sequence differs from germline, possibly due to a read error. The chain is built from TRBV29-1 and TRBJ2-2; TRBD2 agrees at 7 bases. The germline V gene encodes CDR1 SQVTM and CDR2 ANQGSEA. This CDR3 contains 14 residues. The CDR3 coding sequence is TGCAGCGTTGGGCGGACTAGTTCCACCGGCGAGCTGTTTTTT. Translated: CSVGRTSSTGELFF.

This clone has only a few counts. The V call is TRBV4-1, the J call TRBJ2-2; TRBD1 aligns across 9 bases. V was pared by 3 bases and J by 5 bases, with 4 bases of the junction left unmatched. The CDR3 consists of 15 residues. CDR1 and CDR2 (germline): MGHRA, YSYEKL. Here the CDR3 DNA reads TGCGCCAGCAGCCACGGGACAGGGCTGACCGGGGAGCTGTTTTTT. It encodes CASSHGTGLTGELFF.

To note about this clone: Other DNA sequences within the sample encode an identical CDR3. CDR3 in DNA: TGTGCCAGCAGCTTGGGGACAGCGAGTAATGAAAAACTGTTTTTT. It translates to CASSLGTASNEKLFF. The chain has TRBV5-8 and TRBJ1-4; a possible D gene is TRBD1 (6 bases). Germline-derived CDR1 and CDR2 are SGHTS and YDEGEE. CDR3 length: 15 residues. V was trimmed by 0 bases and J by 4 bases, leaving 10 bases between them.

The chain uses TRBV5-8 and TRBJ1-3; weak D call: TRBD1 (5 bases). The germline gives CDR1 SGHTS, CDR2 YDEGEE. The CDR3 covers 14 residues. Trimming stripped 4 bases from V and 2 bases from J, with 10 bases between. The CDR3 is CASSQGLTGNTIYF. CDR3 DNA sequence: TGTGCCAGCAGCCAGGGACTGACTGGAAACACCATATATTTT.

This clone was observed once. DNA of the CDR3: TGTGCCAGCAGCGTAGGAGGATTGGGTATGGGCTACACCTTC. Its protein is CASSVGGLGMGYTF. The V gene is TRBV9, the J gene TRBJ1-2; D is unclear. With 0 bases removed from V and 8 bases from J, the gap between germline ends came to 14 bases. CDR1 and CDR2 (germline): SGDLS, YYNGEE. The CDR3 extends over 14 amino acids.

The chain links TRBV2 to TRBJ2-4, with 8 bases fitting TRBD1. Trimming took 3 bases from V and 1 from J; bases not matched to a gene: 8. The CDR3 totals 17 residues. Germline V gene data show CDR1 as SNHLY and CDR2 as FYNNEI. CDR3 in amino acids: CASSDSLDRAAKNIQYF. In DNA form, the CDR3 reads TGTGCCAGCAGTGATTCCCTGGACAGGGCGGCCAAAAACATTCAGTACTTC.

V and J are TRBV4-2 and TRBJ2-3, with a weak D call TRBD2 (5 bases). Trimming took off 0 bases at V and 2 bases at J, with 21 bases between the two ends. Germline CDR1 reads LGHNA; CDR2 reads YNFKEQ. The CDR3 loop spans 19 amino acids. The CDR3 here is CASSQESTNPPPHTDTQYF. In DNA form, the CDR3 reads TGTGCCAGCAGCCAAGAATCGACTAACCCACCGCCACACACAGATACGCAGTATTTT.

The V call is TRBV28, the J call TRBJ1-1, with D possibly TRBD1 on 5 matching bases. V shed 6 bases and J shed 11 bases, with 16 bases lying between them. Germline-derived CDR1 and CDR2 are MDHEN and SYDVKM. The CDR3 extends over 12 amino acids. In DNA, the CDR3 is TGTGCCAGCAGCCCCGACAGCCTATGGGCTTTCTTT. Encoded protein: CASSPDSLWAFF.

This chain uses TRBV7-9 with TRBJ2-1, with 10 bases lining up with TRBD1. Trimming at V came to 2 bases and at J to 8 bases, leaving 3 bases not matched to a gene. The CDR3 length is 14 residues. Germline values: CDR1 SEHNR, CDR2 FQNEAQ (reference sequence). The CDR3 here is CASSLRDRGHEQFF. Here the CDR3 DNA reads TGTGCCAGCAGCTTAAGGGACAGGGGCCATGAGCAGTTCTTC.

This clone was picked up a small number of times. The chain joins TRBV21-1 to TRBJ1-1. TRBV21-1 is listed as a pseudogene. The CDR3 runs to 16 residues. CDR3 loop: CASSNCGVESHAEAFF. The CDR3 DNA follows: TGTGCCAGCAGCAATTGCGGGGTCGAGTCTCACGCTGAAGCTTTCTTT.

The chain links TRBV30 to TRBJ2-1, with TRBD1 matching 7 bases. The germline V gene encodes CDR1 GTSNPN and CDR2 SVGIG (reference sequence). The CDR3 consists of 12 residues. V lost 2 bases to trimming and J lost 9 bases; unmatched junction nucleotides: 4. This CDR3 is CAWSINRGEQFF. In DNA form, the CDR3 reads TGTGCCTGGAGTATAAACAGGGGTGAGCAGTTCTTC. Full variable domain (remainder filled in from reference TRBV30 and TRBJ2-1): SQTIHQWPATLVQPVGSPLSLECTVEGTSNPNLYWYRQAAGRGLQLLFYSVGIGQISSEVPQNLSASRPQDRQFILSSKKLLLSDSGFYLCAWSINRGEQFFGPGTRLTVL.

The rearrangement uses TRBV6-6 and TRBJ2-7; 9 nucleotides line up with TRBD2. Germline assignment: CDR1 MNHNY and CDR2 SVGAGI (reference sequence). V was pared by 10 bases and J by 2 bases, with 6 bases of the junction left unmatched. CDR3 length: 13 residues. The CDR3 region is CAIGAGGPYEQYF. DNA for the CDR3: TGTGCCATCGGGGCGGGGGGGCCCTACGAGCAGTACTTC.

This clone has more than one count but fewer than ten. This sequence joins TRBV6-5 and TRBJ1-6, with D unclear. The germline V gene encodes CDR1 MNHEY and CDR2 SVGAGI. The V end lost 0 bases, the J end lost 10 bases, and 7 bases lay between the germline ends. The length of the CDR3 is 13 residues. For the CDR3, the DNA is TGTGCCAGCAGTTACTCTTCTGAGTCACCCCTCCACTTT. This codes for CASSYSSESPLHF.

This chain links TRBV5-4 with TRBJ2-5, with 9 bases identical to TRBD2. The CDR3 contains 15 residues. Trimming took 1 base from V and 2 from J; bases not matched to a gene: 3. Germline V gene data show CDR1 as SGHNT and CDR2 as YYREEE (reference sequence). The CDR3: CASSLRTSAQETQYF. CDR3 coding DNA: TGTGCCAGCAGCTTGCGGACTAGCGCGCAAGAGACCCAGTACTTC.

This clone was seen a handful of times. This chain connects TRBV18 to TRBJ1-2; 7 bases agree with TRBD1. V shed 8 bases, J shed 4 bases, and the junction held 7 bases outside the gene matches. The CDR3 is made up of 13 amino acids. Germline V CDR1 and CDR2: KGHSH, LQKENI. The DNA for the CDR3 is TGTGCCAGCCGCACAGGGGATGGCTATGGCTACACCTTC. Protein product: CASRTGDGYGYTF.

This clone was recorded many times. The genes are TRBV5-6 and TRBJ2-7; possible D gene TRBD2, 6 bases. Germline V lookup: CDR1 SGHDT, CDR2 YYEEEE. The CDR3 extends over 15 amino acids. Deletions cut 5 bases from V and 6 bases from J, with 21 bases between. The DNA of the CDR3 is TGTGCCAGCAGTATTGGATGGGGGGATACGGTCGAGCAGTACTTC. Translated, it gives CASSIGWGDTVEQYF.

The J gene is TRBJ2-7, the V gene TRBV10-3; D not certain. The germline V gene encodes CDR1 ENHRY and CDR2 SYGVKD. Trimming pared 3 bases from V and 3 bases from J, leaving 6 bases between. There are 12 residues in the CDR3. Written as DNA, the CDR3 is TGTGCCATCAGTGAAAGAGACTACGAGCAGTACTTC. Encoded protein: CAISERDYEQYF.

The V and J genes are TRBV19 and TRBJ1-4, with TRBD1 as a possible D gene (5 bases). V was cut by 5 bases and J by 7 bases, with 17 bases left in between. The germline V gene has CDR1 LNHDA and CDR2 SQIVND (reference sequence). The CDR3 has 15 residues. This chain's CDR3 is CASSPLGGGGEKLFF. CDR3 DNA sequence: TGTGCCAGTAGTCCCCTCGGCGGGGGGGGTGAAAAACTGTTTTTT.

This clone was counted between two and nine times. V and J are TRBV2 and TRBJ2-1; D might be TRBD2 (5 bases). The CDR3 has 13 residues. The ends were cut back, 8 bases at V and 5 bases at J, with 13 bases in the middle. Germline loops: CDR1 SNHLY, CDR2 FYNNEI. In nucleotides, the CDR3 is TGTGCCAGCGCCCCCGGGCGGGACAATGAGCAGTTCTTC. Protein: CASAPGRDNEQFF.